This note documents a single T cell receptor (beta chain) sequence. Its cognate antigen is unknown. The input was 500 ng total RNA; TCR beta cDNA was made from it with a constant-region primer. Modified slightly, ARM-PCR produced TCR beta libraries over three nested multiplex PCR rounds. A C-beta reverse primer and TRBV1-TRBV30 forward primers served in each of the first two PCR rounds, at about 10 cycles apiece. Using its own MiXCR run on the multiplex PCR reads, TCRdb lists one record per CDR3 protein. The sample carries some 180,000 distinct CDR3 sequences, roughly three fifths recorded once. These data belong to a study of tumor-infiltrating lymphocytes in primary liver carcinoma. CDR3 size: 14 residues. Trimming stripped 10 bases from V and 0 bases from J, with 16 bases between. Germline CDR1 reads SGHVS; CDR2 reads FQNEAQ. General observations from the study: Left bulk and unsorted, the samples did not allow CD4+ and CD8+ repertoires to be compared. A significantly higher top-250-clone fraction was recorded for tumors than for blood (p = 0.039).

Germline DNA was extracted too, while blood RNA derived from unsorted whole blood. Sequencing was performed on peripheral blood. This rearrangement joins TRBV7-8 to TRBJ2-7; the D is unclear. The clonotype was recovered from a man between 35 and 55 years old with primary liver carcinoma and hepatitis B virus infection. In nucleotides, the CDR3 is TGTGCCACGAGATTAGAGATAGGCTCCTACGAGCAGTACTTC. Residues: CATRLEIGSYEQYF.